These 13 T cell receptor beta chains were all obtained from the same sample, sequenced in a study of T cells after yellow fever vaccination. MiXCR was run by TCRdb on the 5' RACE reads, yielding one entry per CDR3 protein. The table shows 200,000 to 300,000 distinct CDR3 sequences, with 6% to 8% occurring only once. The specimen comprised CD4+ T cells sorted from PBMCs, sampled on the day of the yellow fever booster vaccination. Every receptor here comes from a man aged 25 to 40 who received the YFV17D yellow fever vaccine.

This chain uses TRBV7-2 with TRBJ2-7, with unresolved D. This CDR3 has 12 amino acids. Germline CDR1 and CDR2: SGHTA and FQGNSA. V was cut by 1 base and J by 2 bases, with 3 bases left in between. The CDR3 coding sequence is TGTGCCAGCAGCTTAGTGACCTACGAGCAGTACTTC. Translated, it gives CASSLVTYEQYF. The full variable domain, its missing parts supplied by reference TRBV7-2 and TRBJ2-7, is GAGVSQSPSNKVTEKGKDVELRCDPISGHTALYWYRQSLGQGLEFLIYFQGNSAPDKSGLPSDRFSAERTGGSVSTLTIQRTQQEDSAVYLCASSLVTYEQYFGPGTRLTVT.

A remark on this clonotype: At one of its ends the junction is not consistent with the germline gene, which may arise from a read error. For the CDR3, the DNA is TGTGCTACCACTGGGGGGGCTTACACCGGGGGGCTGTTTTTT. Its translation is CATTGGAYTGGLFF. The chain employs TRBV11-2 and TRBJ2-2, with D possibly being TRBD2 (7 bases). The CDR3 loop spans 14 amino acids. From germline, CDR1 is SGHAT and CDR2 FQNNGV.

A few counts support this clonotype. The chain joins TRBV9 to TRBJ1-4; no clear D gene. The CDR3 contains 14 residues. Germline V CDR1 and CDR2: SGDLS, YYNGEE. Trimming stripped 0 bases from V and 6 bases from J, with 9 bases between. CDR3 in DNA: TGTGCCAGCAGCGTAGAGGACGGATATGAAAAACTGTTTTTT. It yields the protein CASSVEDGYEKLFF.

This rearrangement joins TRBV6-1 to TRBJ2-5; D possibly uses TRBD1 or TRBD2 (5 bases each). Germline lookup yields CDR1 MNHNS and CDR2 SASEGT. The CDR3 sequence is 16 residues long. The V and J ends lost 6 bases and 4 bases respectively, with 21 bases between them. Here the CDR3 DNA reads TGTGCCAGCAGCCACGGACTGACCGGCAGGGCAGAGACCCAGTACTTC. Translation: CASSHGLTGRAETQYF.

Points on this clonotype: A read error may explain this, as a much larger clone is one base away. The chain has TRBV27 and TRBJ2-1; 10 nucleotides line up with TRBD2. This CDR3 is 19 amino acids long. Looked up from germline, CDR1 is MNHEY and CDR2 is SMNVEV (reference sequence). The V and J ends lost 3 bases and 7 bases, in that order; junction bases with no gene match: 18. DNA of the CDR3: TGTGCCAGCAGTTTTGAGGCTAGCGGGAGTTTGGTTTTAAGTAATGAGCAGTTCTTC. It is translated as CASSFEASGSLVLSNEQFF.

The chain combines TRBV20-1 with TRBJ2-7; 8 nucleotides line up with TRBD2. This CDR3 comprises 13 residues. With 8 bases clipped from V and 4 bases from J, the junction kept 10 bases outside the gene matches. The germline gives CDR1 DFQATT, CDR2 SNEGSKA (reference sequence). CDR3 nucleotides: TGCAGTTTTAACTCCGGGGGGGGGTACGAGCAGTACTTC. Amino acid sequence: CSFNSGGGYEQYF.

This clonotype came up many times. This chain uses TRBV10-3 with TRBJ2-7; D is undetermined. With 4 bases removed from V and 6 bases from J, the gap between germline ends came to 7 bases. CDR3 length: 11 residues. Germline V lookup: CDR1 ENHRY, CDR2 SYGVKD. The DNA of the CDR3 is TGTGCCATCAGTGGATCCCTCGAGCAGTACTTC. As protein: CAISGSLEQYF.

This clonotype turned up a few times. The chain has TRBV20-1 and TRBJ1-6; 7 nucleotides line up with TRBD1. J was trimmed by 10 bases and V by 5 bases; bases with no gene match: 8. This CDR3 contains 13 residues. Germline loops: CDR1 DFQATT, CDR2 SNEGSKA (reference sequence). CDR3 nucleotide sequence: TGCAGTGCTCAGCAGGGGGTAGACTCACCCCTCCACTTT. This gives the protein CSAQQGVDSPLHF.

The chain has TRBV7-9 and TRBJ2-1; TRBD1 might be the D (6 bases). Trimming took 7 bases from V and 4 from J, leaving 14 bases between them. The CDR3 is 14 residues long. Germline CDR1 is SEHNR and CDR2 is FQNEAQ (reference sequence). CDR3 coding DNA: TGTGCCAGCACCCACAGGGTGGAATACAATGAGCAGTTCTTC. This codes for CASTHRVEYNEQFF. Complete variable domain (other parts from reference TRBV7-9 and TRBJ2-1): DTGVSQNPRHKITKRGQNVTFRCDPISEHNRLYWYRQTLGQGPEFLTYFQNEAQLEKSRLLSDRFSAERPKGSFSTLEIQRTEQGDSAMYLCASTHRVEYNEQFFGPGTRLTVL.

This clonotype was seen ten or more times. The CDR3 spells CASSPTRAGELFF. CDR3 nucleotides: TGTGCCAGCAGCCCAACTAGAGCCGGGGAGCTGTTTTTT. This rearrangement joins TRBV14 to TRBJ2-2, with a weak D call TRBD2 (5 bases). V lost 4 bases and J lost 6, with 9 bases in between. Germline CDR1 SGHDN, CDR2 FVKESK. The CDR3 contains 13 residues.

This clonotype came up once. CDR3 residues: CACGAKNRAGRGGTQYF. The CDR3, as DNA: TGTGCCTGCGGCGCCAAAAATAGAGCGGGGCGCGGGGGGACGCAGTATTTT. The genes are TRBV30 and TRBJ2-3, with TRBD2 matching over 8 bases. From germline, CDR1 is GTSNPN and CDR2 SVGIG (reference sequence). CDR3 size: 17 residues. V gave up 6 bases and J gave up 9 bases; unmatched junction bases: 23.

The chain is built from TRBV18 and TRBJ1-5, with a tentative D call TRBD1 (6 bases). Trimming stripped 1 base from V and 4 bases from J, with 11 bases between. CDR3 length: 15 amino acids. The germline gives CDR1 KGHSH, CDR2 LQKENI. CDR3 amino acids: CASSPLGTPNQPQHF. The CDR3 coding sequence is TGTGCCAGCTCACCACTCGGGACACCGAATCAGCCCCAGCATTTT. The whole variable domain, remainder taken from reference TRBV18 and TRBJ1-5, is NAGVMQNPRHLVRRRGQEARLRCSPMKGHSHVYWYRQLPEEGLKFMVYLQKENIIDESGMPKERFSAEFPKEGPSILRIQQVVRGDSAAYFCASSPLGTPNQPQHFGDGTRLSIL.

The chain couples TRBV15 to TRBJ2-1, with TRBD2 matching 13 bases. Trimming cost V 3 bases and J 8 bases; bases outside gene matches: 28. Germline values: CDR1 LNHNV, CDR2 YYDKDF (reference sequence). The CDR3 spans 23 residues. The CDR3 coding sequence is TGTGCCACCAGCAGGGCCGATTGGGGGATGACAGTGCCCGGACTAGCGGGAGTCCATGAGCAGTTCTTC. Translated: CATSRADWGMTVPGLAGVHEQFF.